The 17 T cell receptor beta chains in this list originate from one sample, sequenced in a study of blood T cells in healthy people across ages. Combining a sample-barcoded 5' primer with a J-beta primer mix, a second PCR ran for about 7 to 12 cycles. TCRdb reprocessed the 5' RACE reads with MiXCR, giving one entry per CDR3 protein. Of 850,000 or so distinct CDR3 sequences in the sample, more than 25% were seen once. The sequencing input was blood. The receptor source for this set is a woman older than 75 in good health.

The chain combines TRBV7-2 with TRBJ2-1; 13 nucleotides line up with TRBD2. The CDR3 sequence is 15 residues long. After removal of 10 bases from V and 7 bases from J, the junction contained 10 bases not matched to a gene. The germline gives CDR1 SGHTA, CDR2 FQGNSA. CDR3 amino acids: CATSDSTSGRNEQFF. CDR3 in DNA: TGTGCCACCAGTGATTCGACTAGCGGGAGGAATGAGCAGTTCTTC. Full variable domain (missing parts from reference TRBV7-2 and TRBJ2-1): GAGVSQSPSNKVTEKGKDVELRCDPISGHTALYWYRQSLGQGLEFLIYFQGNSAPDKSGLPSDRFSAERTGGSVSTLTIQRTQQEDSAVYLCATSDSTSGRNEQFFGPGTRLTVL.

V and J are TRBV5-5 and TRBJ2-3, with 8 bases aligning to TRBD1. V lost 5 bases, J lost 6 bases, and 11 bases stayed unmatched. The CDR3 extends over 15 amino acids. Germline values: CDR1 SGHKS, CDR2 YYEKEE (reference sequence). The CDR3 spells CASSEDRAISDTQYF. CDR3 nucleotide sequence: TGTGCCAGCAGTGAGGACAGGGCGATAAGTGATACGCAGTATTTT.

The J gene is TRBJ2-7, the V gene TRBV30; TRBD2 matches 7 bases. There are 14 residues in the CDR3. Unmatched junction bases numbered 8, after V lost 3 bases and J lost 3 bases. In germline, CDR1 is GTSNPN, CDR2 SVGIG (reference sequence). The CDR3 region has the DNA TGTGCCTGGAGCTCCGGGGGGATTGGCTACGAGCAGTACTTC. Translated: CAWSSGGIGYEQYF.

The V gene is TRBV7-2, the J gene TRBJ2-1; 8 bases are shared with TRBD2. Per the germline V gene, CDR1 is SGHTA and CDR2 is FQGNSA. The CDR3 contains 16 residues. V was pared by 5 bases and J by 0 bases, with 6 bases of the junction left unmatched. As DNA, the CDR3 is TGTGCCAGCAGCGCGACTAGCGTTAGCTCCTACAATGAGCAGTTCTTC. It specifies CASSATSVSSYNEQFF. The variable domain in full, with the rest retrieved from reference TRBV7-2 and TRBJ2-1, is GAGVSQSPSNKVTEKGKDVELRCDPISGHTALYWYRQSLGQGLEFLIYFQGNSAPDKSGLPSDRFSAERTGGSVSTLTIQRTQQEDSAVYLCASSATSVSSYNEQFFGPGTRLTVL.

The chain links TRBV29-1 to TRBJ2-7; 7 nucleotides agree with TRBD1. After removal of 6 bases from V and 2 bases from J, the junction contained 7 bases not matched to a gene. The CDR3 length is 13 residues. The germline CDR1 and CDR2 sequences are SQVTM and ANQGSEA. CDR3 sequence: CSVAGTETYEQYF. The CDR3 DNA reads TGCAGCGTAGCCGGGACAGAGACCTACGAGCAGTACTTC.

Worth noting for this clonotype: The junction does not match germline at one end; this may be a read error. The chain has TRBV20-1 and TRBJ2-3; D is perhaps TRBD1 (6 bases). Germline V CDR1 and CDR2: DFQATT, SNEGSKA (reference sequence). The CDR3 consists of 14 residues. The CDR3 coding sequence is TGCAGTGCTAAAAGACAGGAGAGCACAGATACGCGGTATTTT. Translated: CSAKRQESTDTRYF.

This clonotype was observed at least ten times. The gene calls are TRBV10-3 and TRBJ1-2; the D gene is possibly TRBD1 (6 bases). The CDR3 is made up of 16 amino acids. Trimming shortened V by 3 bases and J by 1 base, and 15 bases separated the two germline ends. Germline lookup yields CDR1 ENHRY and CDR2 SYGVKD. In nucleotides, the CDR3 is TGTGCCATCAGTGACTCCGGGACACATTTTAACTATGGCTACACCTTC. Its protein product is CAISDSGTHFNYGYTF.

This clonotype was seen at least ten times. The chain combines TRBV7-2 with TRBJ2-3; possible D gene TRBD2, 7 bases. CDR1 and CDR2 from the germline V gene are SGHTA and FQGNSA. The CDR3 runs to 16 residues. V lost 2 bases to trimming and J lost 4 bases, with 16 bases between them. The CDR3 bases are TGTGCCAGCAGCTTATTCGTTCGGGGGGCTCCAGATACGCAGTATTTT. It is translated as CASSLFVRGAPDTQYF.

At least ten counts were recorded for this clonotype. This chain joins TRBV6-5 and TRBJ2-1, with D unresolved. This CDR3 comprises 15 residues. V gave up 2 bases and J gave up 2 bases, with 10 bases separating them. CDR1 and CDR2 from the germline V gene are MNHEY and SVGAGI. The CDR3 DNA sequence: TGTGCCAGCAGTTACAGGGATCTCCCCTACAATGAGCAGTTCTTC. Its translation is CASSYRDLPYNEQFF.

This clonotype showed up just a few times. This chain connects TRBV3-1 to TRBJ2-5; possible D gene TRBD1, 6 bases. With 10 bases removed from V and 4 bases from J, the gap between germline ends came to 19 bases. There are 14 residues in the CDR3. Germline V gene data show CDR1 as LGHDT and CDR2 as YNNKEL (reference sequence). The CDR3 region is CATTPLQGSETQYF. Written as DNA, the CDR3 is TGTGCCACCACGCCACTCCAGGGGTCAGAGACCCAGTACTTC.

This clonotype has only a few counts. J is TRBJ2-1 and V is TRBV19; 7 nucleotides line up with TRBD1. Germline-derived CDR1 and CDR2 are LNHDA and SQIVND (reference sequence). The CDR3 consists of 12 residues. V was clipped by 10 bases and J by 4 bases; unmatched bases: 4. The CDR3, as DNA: TGTGCCATAGGACAGGATTACAATGAGCAGTTCTTC. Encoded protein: CAIGQDYNEQFF.

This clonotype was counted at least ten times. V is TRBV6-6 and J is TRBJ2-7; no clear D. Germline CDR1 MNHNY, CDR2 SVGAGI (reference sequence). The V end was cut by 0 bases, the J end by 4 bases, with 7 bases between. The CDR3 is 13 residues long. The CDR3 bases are TGTGCCAGCAGTTACTCGGAATATTACGAGCAGTACTTC. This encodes CASSYSEYYEQYF.

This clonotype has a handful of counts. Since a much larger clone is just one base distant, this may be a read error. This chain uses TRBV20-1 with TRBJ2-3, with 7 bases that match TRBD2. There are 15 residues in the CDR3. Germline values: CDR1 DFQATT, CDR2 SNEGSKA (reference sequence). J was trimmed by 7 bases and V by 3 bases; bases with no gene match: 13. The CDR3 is CSASSWEGLSNTQYF. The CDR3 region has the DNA TGCAGTGCTAGTTCGTGGGAGGGCCTTAGTAATACGCAGTATTTT.

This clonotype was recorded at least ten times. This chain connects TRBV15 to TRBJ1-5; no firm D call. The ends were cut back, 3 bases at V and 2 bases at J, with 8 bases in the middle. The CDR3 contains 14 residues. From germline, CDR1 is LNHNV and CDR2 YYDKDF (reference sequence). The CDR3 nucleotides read TGTGCCACCAGCAGGGGCTTTGGCAATCAGCCCCAGCATTTT. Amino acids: CATSRGFGNQPQHF.

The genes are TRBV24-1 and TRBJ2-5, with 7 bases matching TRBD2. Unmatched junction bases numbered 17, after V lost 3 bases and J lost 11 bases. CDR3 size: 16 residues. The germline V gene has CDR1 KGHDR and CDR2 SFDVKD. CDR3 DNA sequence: TGTGCCACCAGTGATCCTCTACAAGCGGGGCTCGGTGAGCAGTACTTC. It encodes CATSDPLQAGLGEQYF.

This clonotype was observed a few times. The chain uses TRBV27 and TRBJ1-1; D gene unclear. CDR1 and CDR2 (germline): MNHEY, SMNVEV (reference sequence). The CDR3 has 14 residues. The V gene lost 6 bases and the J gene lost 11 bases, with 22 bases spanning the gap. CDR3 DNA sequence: TGTGCCAGCAGACCCACCCAGGAGAGGCTGAATGCTTTCTTT. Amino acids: CASRPTQERLNAFF.

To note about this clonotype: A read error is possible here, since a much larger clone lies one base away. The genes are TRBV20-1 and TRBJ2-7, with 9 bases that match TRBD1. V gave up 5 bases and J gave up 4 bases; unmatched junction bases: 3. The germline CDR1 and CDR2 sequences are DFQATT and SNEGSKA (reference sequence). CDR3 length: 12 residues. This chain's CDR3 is CSAQTGGYEQYF. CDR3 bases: TGCAGTGCTCAGACAGGGGGGTACGAGCAGTACTTC.